This T cell receptor (beta chain) comes out of a study of T cells in tuberculosis. Study outcomes and limitations: Shorter CDR3-alpha in active tuberculosis partly drove smaller distances.

V dropped 8 bases and J dropped 6 bases, with 18 bases sitting between them. The CDR3 extends over 13 amino acids. Germline V gene sequence: CDR1 SQVTM, CDR2 ANQGSEA. Using immunoSEQ multiplex PCR, the repertoire was profiled, and TCRdb retains in-frame clones only, with some absent. This table has about 33,000 clones, 95% to 96% appearing once. This clone is a singleton in its sample. Its antigen is unidentified. Adolescents were screened for latent TB by skin test and IGRA. This TCR was sampled from a donor aged 10-30 years with latent tuberculosis or without tuberculosis infection. Sequenced material: PBMCs. The rearrangement links TRBV29-1 to TRBJ2-3, with D possibly being TRBD2 (6 bases). CDR3 in amino acids: CSKRTGLEDTQYF. CDR3 coding DNA: TGCAGCAAAAGGACGGGACTGGAGGATACGCAGTATTTT.